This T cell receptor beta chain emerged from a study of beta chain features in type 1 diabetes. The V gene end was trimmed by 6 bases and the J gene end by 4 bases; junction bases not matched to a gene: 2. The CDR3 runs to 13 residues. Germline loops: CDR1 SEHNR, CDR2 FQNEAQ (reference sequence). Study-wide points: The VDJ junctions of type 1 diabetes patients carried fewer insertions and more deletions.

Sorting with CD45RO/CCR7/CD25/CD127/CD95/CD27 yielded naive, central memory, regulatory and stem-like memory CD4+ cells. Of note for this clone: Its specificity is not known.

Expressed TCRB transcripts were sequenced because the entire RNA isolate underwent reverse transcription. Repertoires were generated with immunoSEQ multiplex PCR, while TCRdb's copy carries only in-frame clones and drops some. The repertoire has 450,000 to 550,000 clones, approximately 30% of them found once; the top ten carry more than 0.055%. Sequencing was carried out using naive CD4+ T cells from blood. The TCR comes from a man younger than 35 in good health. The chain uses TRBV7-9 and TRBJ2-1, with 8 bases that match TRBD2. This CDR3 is CASRVAGYNEQFF. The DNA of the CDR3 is TGTGCCAGCAGGGTAGCGGGATACAATGAGCAGTTCTTC.